This T cell receptor (beta chain) emerged from a study of blood T cell repertoires in COVID-19. The CDR3 sequence is 14 residues long. Trimming cost V 5 bases and J 4 bases; bases outside gene matches: 7. From germline, CDR1 is MDHEN and CDR2 SYDVKM. The study assigned cohorts using participant-reported clinical history. Authors' analysis steps: Reference gene primer amplification in the assay estimated nucleated cell counts. TCRdb's copy holds only in-frame clones and misses some; the assay was immunoSEQ multiplex PCR. V and J calls and clone size are copied from that table; D and trimming were computed from the DNA. The table includes around 450,000 clones, roughly 87% detected once.

The sequenced sample was PBMCs or T cells enriched from blood (not recorded which). This TCR derives from a man between 18 and 35 years old who had recovered from COVID-19. This chain joins TRBV28 and TRBJ2-7, with 8 bases fitting TRBD1. For the CDR3, the DNA is TGTGCCAGCAGTAGGGCAGGGGGCCTATACGAGCAGTACTTC. This codes for CASSRAGGLYEQYF.